Given below is one T cell receptor beta chain in context. This clonotype was observed at least ten times. Its recognized antigen is unknown. One base away there is no much larger clone; base qualities are not given. This entry belongs to a study of T-cell reconstitution after alpha-beta-depleted transplantation in children (TCRdb year 2016). At the level of the whole study: Using TCR repertoire profiling, the study quantitatively followed how T-cell immune reconstitution unfolded in children after TCRalphabeta/CD19-depleted allogeneic hematopoietic cell transplantation.

The CDR3 numbers 11 residues from cysteine through phenylalanine. Of all the DNA, just the CDR3 is kept, 33 bases in frame from base 1. The germline V gene (reference sequence) specifies DFQATT as CDR1 and SNEGSKA as CDR2. The library was produced with PCR. Data came from an Illumina HiSeq 2500. TCR libraries were prepared with molecular barcoding, using unique molecular identifiers to normalize TCRbeta repertoire quantification. TCRdb passed the public sequencing reads through fastp at Q25 and MiXCR, retaining productive beta sequences. When rows share a CDR3 protein, they turn into one entry using the most common DNA and genes. This sample gives some 640,000 distinct CDR3 sequences in total; roughly 17% of them show up just once. The ten most abundant clones make up 1.1% of the sample.

The specimen comprised PBMCs from the stem cell graft donor, sampled from the stem cell graft. The chain links TRBV20-1 with TRBJ1-1; the D gene is unclear. This clonotype was sampled from a human donor who donated a stem cell graft to a child with acute myeloid leukemia. The CDR3 sequence is CRPHRRTEAFF. The DNA sequence is given as TGCAGACCCCACCGTCGGACTGAAGCTTTCTTT.